This paragraph covers one TCR beta chain sequence. The antigen it recognizes is unknown. This clone may be a read error of a much larger clone one base away. This specimen comes from a study of early T cells in non-severe SARS-CoV-2 infection (dated by TCRdb to about 2021). Some background on the complete study: TCR sequencing used bulk RNA from unsorted whole blood, so alpha and beta chains could not be paired. The investigation overall reported the following: VDJdb matching was skewed toward anti-spike CD8 responses, so virus-specific expansions were likely underestimated and private and CD4 specificities were missed.

This was a case-control study nested in a cohort of healthcare workers in London, UK, who had nasopharyngeal swab PCR tests and blood samples taken every week. Healthcare workers were recruited between 23 and 31 March 2020, during the week of the UK lockdown, and were followed weekly for up to roughly 16 weeks. Its CDR3 holds 16 amino acids, cysteine through phenylalanine. The retained sequence is limited to the CDR3, 48 bases, with the frame set at the first base. The germline V gene yields SGHNT for CDR1 and YENEEA for CDR2. V trim: 4 bases; J trim: 2 bases; unmatched bases: 3. The library came from 5' RACE. The run used a NextSeq 500. In the TCR library protocol, unique molecular identifiers were attached to individual cDNA molecules to correct for PCR bias and sequencing error. Both TCR alpha and beta chains were sequenced, and tight co-correlation was observed between alpha and beta sequence abundances in each sample. The original methods were these. Decombinator V4 was used to perform V gene, J gene and CDR3 annotation of TCR sequences. Expanded TCRs were defined as changing significantly between any two time points under a Poisson model with p below 0.0001. TCR abundances were normalised to the total number of TCRs sequenced in each sample and reported as counts per million. MAIT TCRs were defined by TRAV1-2 paired with TRAJ12, TRAJ20 or TRAJ33, and iNKT TCRs by TRAV10 paired with TRAJ18. VDJdb, accessed 1 November 2021, was searched for CMV, EBV and SARS-CoV-2 annotated TCRs, excluding TCRs annotated for multiple antigens. TCRdb reran the public reads through fastp at Q25 and MiXCR, keeping productive beta chains. Duplicate CDR3 protein sequences are folded into a single record with the most common DNA and genes. TCRdb's processing, not the study's, gives the V and J calls here. Here the sample has 80,000 or so distinct CDR3 sequences; 11% to 15% occur a single time. Around 3% of the sample belongs to the ten largest clones.

This sequence was found in an adult who was a healthcare worker with PCR-confirmed SARS-CoV-2 infection or an uninfected control (not recorded which). The chain is encoded by TRBV11-3 joined to TRBJ2-3, with TRBD2 identical over 13 junction bases. Sequenced input: whole blood. The DNA sequence reads TGTGCCAGCAGCTCGGGACTAGCGGGGTTCACAGATACGCAGTATTTT. Its protein is CASSSGLAGFTDTQYF. With the portions outside the CDR3 filled from the reference TRBV11-3 and TRBJ2-3 genes, the complete variable region becomes EAGVVQSPRYKIIEKKQPVAFWCNPISGHNTLYWYLQNLGQGPELLIRYENEEAVDDSQLPKDRFSAERLKGVDSTLKIQPAELGDSAVYLCASSSGLAGFTDTQYFGPGTRLTVL.